Below, 10 T cell receptor beta chains from the same sample are listed, as sequenced in a study of T cell repertoires in ileal Crohn's disease. Described time point: neoterminal ileum biopsy at postoperative endoscopy, about 6 months after surgery. The method was immunoSEQ multiplex PCR; TCRdb's version includes in-frame clones alone and lacks a portion of them. The profile shows 4,500 to 6,000 clones, around 68% of them singletons. Sequenced input: ileal tissue. These receptors all come from an adult with Crohn's disease.

The chain recombines TRBV6-5 with TRBJ2-1; TRBD2 matches 7 bases. V was clipped by 2 bases and J by 8 bases; unmatched bases: 9. There are 15 residues in the CDR3. Germline lookup yields CDR1 MNHEY and CDR2 SVGAGI. CDR3 region: CASSYAGGGKHEQFF. In nucleotides, the CDR3 is TGTGCCAGCAGTTACGCTGGGGGGGGGAAGCATGAGCAGTTCTTC.

V and J are TRBV7-6 and TRBJ1-6; D gene uncertain. V lost 3 bases to trimming and J lost 7 bases, with 7 bases between them. Germline V gene data show CDR1 as SGHVS and CDR2 as FNYEAQ. CDR3 length: 13 amino acids. The CDR3 bases are TGTGCCAGCAGCTTCGGTCTAAATTCACCCCTCCACTTT. The encoded protein is CASSFGLNSPLHF. The variable domain in full, with the rest retrieved from reference TRBV7-6 and TRBJ1-6, is GAGVSQSPRYKVTKRGQDVALRCDPISGHVSLYWYRQALGQGPEFLTYFNYEAQQDKSGLPNDRFSAERPEGSISTLTIQRTEQRDSAMYRCASSFGLNSPLHFGNGTRLTVT.

The CDR3 nucleotides are TGTGCCAGCAGCAAACCTCCTGACAGGGTGGTTTTCTATGGCTACACCTTC. As protein: CASSKPPDRVVFYGYTF. The V call is TRBV5-4, the J call TRBJ1-2; 7 bases fit TRBD1. The CDR3 loop spans 17 amino acids. The germline V gene encodes CDR1 SGHNT and CDR2 YYREEE (reference sequence). Unmatched junction bases numbered 16, after V lost 4 bases and J lost 4 bases.

Notes on this clone: A junction boundary mismatches the germline segment, possibly from a read error. The V gene is TRBV7-7, the J gene TRBJ2-1; perhaps TRBD2 as D (6 bases). The CDR3 runs 13 residues. Germline V gives CDR1 SSHAT, CDR2 FNYEAQ (reference sequence). The CDR3 region has the DNA TGTGCTAGCAGCCCGGGACTCTTCAATGAGCAGTTCTTC. The encoded protein is CASSPGLFNEQFF.

V usage is TRBV30 and J usage is TRBJ1-5; maybe TRBD1 (5 bases). The CDR3 sequence is 13 residues long. The V gene lost 5 bases and the J gene lost 3 bases, with 11 bases spanning the gap. The germline V gene encodes CDR1 GTSNPN and CDR2 SVGIG (reference sequence). As DNA, the CDR3 is TGTGCCTGGGGGACTGGAATCAATCAGCCCCAGCATTTT. As protein: CAWGTGINQPQHF. The full variable domain, its missing parts supplied by reference TRBV30 and TRBJ1-5, is SQTIHQWPATLVQPVGSPLSLECTVEGTSNPNLYWYRQAAGRGLQLLFYSVGIGQISSEVPQNLSASRPQDRQFILSSKKLLLSDSGFYLCAWGTGINQPQHFGDGTRLSIL.

The V and J genes are TRBV2 and TRBJ1-2; no reliable D call. The CDR3 is made up of 15 amino acids. Germline CDR1 is SNHLY and CDR2 is FYNNEI. Trimming left V 6 bases short and J 3 bases short, with 17 bases between. This chain's CDR3 is CASSPRSGGYYGYTF. CDR3 nucleotide sequence: TGTGCCAGCAGCCCCCGCTCTGGAGGTTACTATGGCTACACCTTC.

The rearrangement links TRBV29-1 to TRBJ2-1; no clear D. The germline V gene has CDR1 SQVTM and CDR2 ANQGSEA. There are 10 residues in the CDR3. V was pared by 4 bases and J by 10 bases, with 8 bases between. Here the CDR3 DNA reads TGCAGCGTTGGTGCGTGGGAGCAGTTCTTC. Protein: CSVGAWEQFF.

The chain couples TRBV11-1 to TRBJ2-7; tentatively, D is TRBD1 (5 bases). Germline values: CDR1 SGHAT, CDR2 FQDESV (reference sequence). The CDR3 length is 12 residues. The V gene lost 5 bases and the J gene lost 3 bases, with 8 bases spanning the gap. The CDR3 loop reads CASSGAGYEQYV. The CDR3 coding sequence is TGTGCCAGCAGCGGGGCCGGCTACGAGCAGTACGTC.

The rearrangement links TRBV2 to TRBJ2-5; TRBD2 might be the D (6 bases). Germline V gene sequence: CDR1 SNHLY, CDR2 FYNNEI. The CDR3 extends over 14 amino acids. The ends were cut back, 3 bases at V and 2 bases at J, with 10 bases in the middle. The CDR3 loop is CASSDGGNQETQYF. DNA for the CDR3: TGTGCCAGCAGTGATGGGGGGAATCAAGAGACCCAGTACTTC. Full variable domain (remainder filled in from reference TRBV2 and TRBJ2-5): EPEVTQTPSHQVTQMGQEVILRCVPISNHLYFYWYRQILGQKVEFLVSFYNNEISEKSEIFDDQFSVERPDGSNFTLKIRSTKLEDSAMYFCASSDGGNQETQYFGPGTRLLVL.

The V call is TRBV30, the J call TRBJ2-3; D gene ambiguous. Per germline, CDR1 GTSNPN and CDR2 SVGIG (reference sequence). There are 13 residues in the CDR3. The V end lost 5 bases, the J end lost 2 bases, and 11 bases lay between the germline ends. In DNA, the CDR3 is TGTGCCTGGGACTTCTCCCACACAGATACGCAGTATTTT. Translated, it gives CAWDFSHTDTQYF.